This passage covers 13 T cell receptor beta chains from one sample sequenced in a study of blood T cell repertoires in COVID-19. TCRdb's table, derived via immunoSEQ multiplex PCR, lists solely in-frame clones and lacks some. In the table there are approximately 13,000 clones, 81% of which are singletons. Sequenced input: peripheral blood. All receptors derive from a human donor in a cohort sampled during active COVID-19.

The V gene is TRBV7-3, the J gene TRBJ2-3; TRBD2 matches 7 bases. V dropped 5 bases and J dropped 10; count of bases not matched to a gene: 6. This CDR3 spans 12 amino acids. Germline lookup yields CDR1 SGHTA and CDR2 FQGTGA. The CDR3 loop reads CASSTTSLPQYF. CDR3 in DNA: TGTGCCAGCAGCACGACTAGCCTCCCGCAGTATTTT.

The chain recombines TRBV6-6 with TRBJ1-2; TRBD1 matches 10 bases. After removal of 6 bases from V and 4 bases from J, the junction contained 8 bases not matched to a gene. The CDR3 covers 15 residues. Germline CDR1 and CDR2: MNHNY and SVGAGI (reference sequence). CDR3 region: CASRGTGVKSYGYTF. CDR3 nucleotides: TGTGCCAGCAGAGGGACAGGGGTTAAGAGCTATGGCTACACCTTC.

The rearrangement uses TRBV9 and TRBJ2-7, with 9 bases lining up with TRBD1. Germline trimming cut 0 bases from V and 5 bases from J; bases unmatched to any gene: 6. CDR3 length equals 15 residues. Germline values: CDR1 SGDLS, CDR2 YYNGEE. In DNA form, the CDR3 reads TGTGCCAGCAGCGTAGACGGACAGGGGTTTAACGAGCAGTACTTC. It codes for CASSVDGQGFNEQYF.

This clone came up a few times. The V call is TRBV6-5, the J call TRBJ2-2, with D possibly being TRBD2 (5 bases). The CDR3 sequence is 16 residues long. The V end lost 0 bases, the J end lost 7 bases, and 15 bases lay between the germline ends. Germline V gene lookup returns CDR1 MNHEY and CDR2 SVGAGI. The CDR3 region has the DNA TGTGCCAGCAGTTACTCCGTTGAGGGAGCGTTCGGGGAGCTGTTTTTT. Translated: CASSYSVEGAFGELFF.

The chain carries TRBV7-6 and TRBJ1-1, with D possibly being TRBD1 (6 bases). The CDR3 consists of 15 residues. Looked up from germline, CDR1 is SGHVS and CDR2 is FNYEAQ. V lost 5 bases to trimming and J lost 3 bases, with 16 bases between them. The CDR3 reads CASSRDQGLDTEAFF. The CDR3 bases are TGTGCCAGCAGCCGGGACCAGGGGTTGGACACTGAAGCTTTCTTT.

The chain couples TRBV10-1 to TRBJ2-6; the D gene is possibly TRBD1 (7 bases). The germline CDR1 and CDR2 sequences are WNHNN and SYGVQD (reference sequence). Trimming shortened V by 5 bases and J by 4 bases, and 12 bases separated the two germline ends. This CDR3 comprises 15 residues. DNA for the CDR3: TGCGCCAGCAGTCAGGGGGGAGCAGGGGCCAACGTCCTGACTTTC. Translation gives CASSQGGAGANVLTF.

The chain joins TRBV10-3 to TRBJ2-1; TRBD2 matches at 10 bases. J was trimmed by 4 bases and V by 2 bases; bases with no gene match: 11. The CDR3 length is 18 residues. Per germline, CDR1 ENHRY and CDR2 SYGVKD. This CDR3 reads CAISEARTSGGDYNEQFF. In DNA, the CDR3 is TGTGCCATCAGTGAGGCCCGGACTAGCGGAGGGGATTACAATGAGCAGTTCTTC.

This clone was detected only a few times. The chain combines TRBV5-1 with TRBJ2-3; 13 positions match TRBD2. The CDR3 runs 16 residues. V shed 3 bases, J shed 3 bases, and the junction held 4 bases outside the gene matches. CDR1 and CDR2 from the germline V gene are SGHRS and YFSETQ. This CDR3 is CASSSRLAGGTDTQYF. Written as DNA, the CDR3 is TGCGCCAGCAGCTCGCGACTAGCGGGAGGTACAGATACGCAGTATTTT.

This chain uses TRBV24-1 with TRBJ2-1; tentative D call: TRBD1 (6 bases). The germline V and J ends were trimmed by 10 bases and 6 bases, with 18 bases remaining between them. CDR1 is KGHDR, CDR2 SFDVKD, per germline. CDR3 size: 14 residues. The CDR3: CATGELEGVNEQFF. The CDR3 DNA follows: TGTGCCACGGGTGAACTTGAGGGGGTCAATGAGCAGTTCTTC.

This chain links TRBV19 with TRBJ1-2, with 7 bases identical to TRBD1. The CDR3 extends over 14 amino acids. Trimming cost V 4 bases and J 3 bases; bases outside gene matches: 5. Germline CDR1 reads LNHDA; CDR2 reads SQIVND (reference sequence). CDR3 in DNA: TGTGCCAGTAGTACCCGACAGGGATACTATGGCTACACCTTC. This translates into CASSTRQGYYGYTF.

This clone was recorded a few times. The chain has TRBV19 and TRBJ2-1, with a possible D match to TRBD2 (6 bases). The CDR3 is 15 residues long. Germline-derived CDR1 and CDR2 are LNHDA and SQIVND (reference sequence). The germline V and J ends were trimmed by 7 bases and 4 bases, with 17 bases remaining between them. The CDR3 reads CASTGGAASYNEQFF. The CDR3 region has the DNA TGTGCCAGTACCGGAGGGGCAGCATCGTACAATGAGCAGTTCTTC. Full variable domain (missing parts from reference TRBV19 and TRBJ2-1): DGGITQSPKYLFRKEGQNVTLSCEQNLNHDAMYWYRQDPGQGLRLIYYSQIVNDFQKGDIAEGYSVSREKKESFPLTVTSAQKNPTAFYLCASTGGAASYNEQFFGPGTRLTVL.

The rearrangement links TRBV2 to TRBJ1-5; 10 bases map to TRBD1. Trimming removed 4 bases from V and 4 bases from J; junction bases left unmatched: 10. The CDR3 spans 17 residues. Per the germline V gene, CDR1 is SNHLY and CDR2 is FYNNEI. DNA for the CDR3: TGTGCCAGCAGTGCCAGCAGAAGACAGGGGGCAAATCAGCCCCAGCATTTT. Amino acids: CASSASRRQGANQPQHF.

This clone occurred a few times. The chain has TRBV27 and TRBJ2-5; perhaps TRBD2 as D (7 bases). The CDR3 runs 15 residues. V dropped 6 bases and J dropped 2 bases, with 16 bases sitting between them. Germline V gene data show CDR1 as MNHEY and CDR2 as SMNVEV (reference sequence). CDR3 region: CASRPRGGSQETQYF. The CDR3 bases are TGTGCCAGCAGGCCTCGCGGGGGCAGTCAAGAGACCCAGTACTTC.